The 24 T cell receptor beta chains listed next were all sequenced from one sample in a study of T cells expressing NK-cell markers. With the 5' RACE reads reprocessed, TCRdb shows one record per CDR3 protein and no DNA. Its clone listing holds 400,000 to 500,000 distinct CDR3 sequences. The source material was blood T cells: a sorted CD56 or NKG2C T cell subset, CD4+ or CD8+ T cells, or bulk PBMC T cells (not recorded which). The source is a woman between 18 and 75 years old in good health.

The chain carries TRBV5-5 and TRBJ1-5. The CDR3 is 16 residues long. Germline CDR1 reads SGHKS; CDR2 reads YYEKEE (reference sequence). CDR3 sequence reads: CASSRGGSGINQPQHF.

The chain carries TRBV7-8 and TRBJ2-1; the TCRdb D gene call, TRBD1, has no DNA to confirm it. This CDR3 is 20 amino acids long. From germline, CDR1 is SGHVS and CDR2 FQNEAQ. CDR3 amino acids: CASSSQSPQLSAGKGNEQFF.

The chain joins TRBV20-1 to TRBJ1-2; TCRdb picks TRBD1, but there is no DNA to check that call. Germline V gene sequence: CDR1 DFQATT, CDR2 SNEGSKA (reference sequence). The CDR3 spans 12 residues. The CDR3 loop is CSAPGQGYGYTF.

V is TRBV7-9 and J is TRBJ1-1; there is no DNA to check the TCRdb D call of TRBD1. CDR1 is SEHNR and CDR2 is FQNEAQ in the germline V gene (reference sequence). This CDR3 has 14 residues. The CDR3 protein is CASSLGQGSAEAFF.

The V gene is TRBV7-2, the J gene TRBJ2-2; the D call of TRBD1 rests on TCRdb alone, since no DNA is present to check it. From germline, CDR1 is SGHTA and CDR2 FQGNSA. The CDR3 totals 17 residues. CDR3 sequence reads: CASRLKVAGINTGELFF.

The chain carries TRBV29-1 and TRBJ2-7; there is no DNA to check the TCRdb D call of TRBD2. The CDR3 sequence is 18 residues long. CDR1 is SQVTM and CDR2 is ANQGSEA in the germline V gene. CDR3 amino acids: CSVEVGLGEAGLAYEQYF.

V and J are TRBV13 and TRBJ1-1; the D call from TCRdb, TRBD1, cannot be confirmed without DNA. Looked up from germline, CDR1 is PRHDT and CDR2 is FYEKMQ (reference sequence). The CDR3 has 14 amino acids. This CDR3 reads CASSLGNRGPEAFF.

The gene calls are TRBV5-1 and TRBJ2-1; there is no DNA to check the TCRdb D call of TRBD2. The CDR3 runs to 15 residues. Per germline, CDR1 SGHRS and CDR2 YFSETQ. CDR3 residues: CASSPSGTSVNEQFF.

The V call is TRBV20-1, the J call TRBJ1-1; with no DNA, the TCRdb D assignment of TRBD1 cannot be verified. Germline V CDR1 and CDR2: DFQATT, SNEGSKA (reference sequence). The CDR3 totals 12 residues. The CDR3 sequence: CSTNRLNTEAFF.

The chain is built from TRBV12-3 or TRBV12-4 and TRBJ2-2; the TRBD2 assignment by TCRdb is unverifiable without DNA. The CDR3 extends over 16 amino acids. The CDR3 is CASGQSRGMSTGELFF.

This chain joins TRBV13 and TRBJ1-1. From germline, CDR1 is PRHDT and CDR2 FYEKMQ (reference sequence). The CDR3 sequence is 13 residues long. This CDR3 reads CASSLSHVDEAFF. Using reference TRBV13 and TRBJ1-1 for the parts outside the CDR3, the full variable domain is AAGVIQSPRHLIKEKRETATLKCYPIPRHDTVYWYQQGPGQDPQFLISFYEKMQSDKGSIPDRFSAQQFSDYHSELNMSSLELGDSALYFCASSLSHVDEAFFGQGTRLTVV.

The chain recombines TRBV5-6 with TRBJ1-5. This CDR3 is built from 15 residues. Germline V gene data show CDR1 as SGHDT and CDR2 as YYEEEE. Here the CDR3 reads CASSFGSYSNQPQHF.

The chain is built from TRBV7-3 and TRBJ2-3; lacking DNA, the TRBD1 call made by TCRdb goes unchecked. This CDR3 region has 14 residues. CDR1 is SGHTA and CDR2 is FQGTGA in the germline V gene. CDR3 loop: CASSRDGSTDTQYF.

This chain joins TRBV6-4 and TRBJ2-3; the D gene TCRdb calls, TRBD2, cannot be checked with no DNA. The CDR3 runs to 16 residues. Germline assignment: CDR1 MRHNA and CDR2 SNTAGT. CDR3 protein: CASSDSRDSSTDTQYF.

The chain combines TRBV20-1 with TRBJ1-2; the TCRdb call, TRBD1, lacks DNA for checking. This CDR3 comprises 15 residues. Germline assignment: CDR1 DFQATT and CDR2 SNEGSKA (reference sequence). The CDR3 protein is CSATGTGGSGYGYTF.

This rearrangement joins TRBV29-1 to TRBJ1-1; TCRdb outputs TRBD1, but without DNA this stays unchecked. The CDR3 length is 11 residues. Germline V gives CDR1 SQVTM, CDR2 ANQGSEA. CDR3 protein: CSVTGGTEAFF.

The J gene is TRBJ2-7, the V gene TRBV7-9. Germline V gene data show CDR1 as SEHNR and CDR2 as FQNEAQ (reference sequence). The CDR3 runs to 11 residues. The CDR3: CASSSPHEQYF.

This chain joins TRBV29-1 and TRBJ2-7; the D call from TCRdb, TRBD2, cannot be confirmed without DNA. The germline V gene has CDR1 SQVTM and CDR2 ANQGSEA. The CDR3 is 15 amino acids. The CDR3 loop reads CSVSRGTSGSYEQYF.

The rearrangement joins TRBV7-9 to TRBJ2-3. This CDR3 region has 15 residues. Germline V gives CDR1 SEHNR, CDR2 FQNEAQ (reference sequence). Here the CDR3 reads CASSFPYGTTDTQYF.

The V and J genes are TRBV27 and TRBJ2-3; TCRdb gives TRBD2 as the D gene, but with no DNA this cannot be confirmed. This CDR3 is built from 15 residues. Germline V gene data show CDR1 as MNHEY and CDR2 as SMNVEV (reference sequence). CDR3 amino acids: CASYEAGGLTDTQYF.

The chain combines TRBV7-8 with TRBJ2-3; there is no DNA to check the TCRdb D call of TRBD1. Per germline, CDR1 SGHVS and CDR2 FQNEAQ. This CDR3 contains 14 residues. The CDR3 reads CASSPGGATDTQYF.

The V gene is TRBV30, the J gene TRBJ2-2; TCRdb's D call, TRBD1, is unchecked because there is no DNA. The germline V gene encodes CDR1 GTSNPN and CDR2 SVGIG (reference sequence). The CDR3 length is 11 residues. The CDR3 sequence: CAWSPRRELFF.

V is TRBV11-1 and J is TRBJ1-2; the TRBD1 assignment by TCRdb is unverifiable without DNA. The V gene's germline CDR1 is SGHAT and CDR2 FQDESV (reference sequence). This CDR3 region has 13 residues. The CDR3 loop reads CASSLPGAGGYTF.

V and J are TRBV24-1 and TRBJ1-3; TCRdb lists TRBD1, though no DNA is available to test this call. The CDR3 length is 14 residues. Germline assignment: CDR1 KGHDR and CDR2 SFDVKD. This chain's CDR3 is CATKTEGSGNTIYF.